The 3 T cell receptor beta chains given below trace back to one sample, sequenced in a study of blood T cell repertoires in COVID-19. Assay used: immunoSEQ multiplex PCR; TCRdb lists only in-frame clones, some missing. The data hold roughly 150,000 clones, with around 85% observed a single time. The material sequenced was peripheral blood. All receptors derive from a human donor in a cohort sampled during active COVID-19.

Written as DNA, the CDR3 is TGTGCCCTCGGGGCCCAGTACTTC. Protein: CALGAQYF. The V call is TRBV30, the J call TRBJ2-5; tentatively, D is TRBD2 (5 bases). Germline CDR1 is GTSNPN and CDR2 is SVGIG (reference sequence). The CDR3 totals 8 residues. Trimming left V 8 bases short and J 9 bases short, with 7 bases between.

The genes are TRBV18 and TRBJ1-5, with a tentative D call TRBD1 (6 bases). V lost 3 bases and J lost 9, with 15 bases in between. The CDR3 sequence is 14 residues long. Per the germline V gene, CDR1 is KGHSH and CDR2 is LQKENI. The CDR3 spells CASSPEDSAGPQHF. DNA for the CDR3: TGTGCCAGCTCACCTGAGGACAGCGCCGGGCCCCAGCATTTT.

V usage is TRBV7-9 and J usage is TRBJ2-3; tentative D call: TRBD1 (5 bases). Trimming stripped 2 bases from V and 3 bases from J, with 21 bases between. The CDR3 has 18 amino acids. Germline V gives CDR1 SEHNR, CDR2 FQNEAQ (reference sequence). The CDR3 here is CASSLRSGRASRTDTQYF. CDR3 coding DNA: TGTGCCAGCAGCTTAAGATCCGGCAGGGCAAGTAGGACAGATACGCAGTATTTT.